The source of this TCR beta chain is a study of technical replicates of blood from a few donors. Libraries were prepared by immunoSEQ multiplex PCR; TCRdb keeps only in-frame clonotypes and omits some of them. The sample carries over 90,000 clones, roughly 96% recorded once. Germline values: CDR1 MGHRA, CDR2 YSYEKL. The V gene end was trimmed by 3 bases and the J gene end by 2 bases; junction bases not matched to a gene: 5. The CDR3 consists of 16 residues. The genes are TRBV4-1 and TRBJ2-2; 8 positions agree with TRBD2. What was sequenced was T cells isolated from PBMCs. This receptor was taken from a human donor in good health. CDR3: CASSQSGGLNTGELFF. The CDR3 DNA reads TGCGCCAGCAGCCAGAGCGGGGGACTCAACACCGGGGAGCTGTTTTTT.